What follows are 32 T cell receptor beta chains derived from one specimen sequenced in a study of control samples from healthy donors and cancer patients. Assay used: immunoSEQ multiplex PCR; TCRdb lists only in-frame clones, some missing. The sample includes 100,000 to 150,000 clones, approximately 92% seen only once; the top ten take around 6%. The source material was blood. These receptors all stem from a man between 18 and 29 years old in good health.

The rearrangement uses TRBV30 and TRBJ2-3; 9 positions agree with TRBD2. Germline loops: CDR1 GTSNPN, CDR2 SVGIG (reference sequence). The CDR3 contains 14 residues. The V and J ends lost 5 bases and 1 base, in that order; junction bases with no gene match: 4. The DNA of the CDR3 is TGTGCCTGGGCTTTAGCGGGGGGCACAGATACGCAGTATTTT. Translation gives CAWALAGGTDTQYF.

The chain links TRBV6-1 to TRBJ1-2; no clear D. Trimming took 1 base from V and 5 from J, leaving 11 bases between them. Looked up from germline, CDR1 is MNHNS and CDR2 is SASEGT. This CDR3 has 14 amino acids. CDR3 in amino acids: CASSEEPSVYGYTF. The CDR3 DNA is TGTGCCAGCAGTGAAGAACCGTCGGTATATGGCTACACCTTC.

CDR3 DNA: TGTGCCAGCAGTGCCCGAGGGATGAACACTGAAGCTTTCTTT. This translates into CASSARGMNTEAFF. The chain is built from TRBV6-4 and TRBJ1-1; no definite D call. V lost 4 bases to trimming and J lost 0 bases, with 9 bases between them. Germline CDR1 and CDR2: MRHNA and SNTAGT. The CDR3 sequence is 14 residues long.

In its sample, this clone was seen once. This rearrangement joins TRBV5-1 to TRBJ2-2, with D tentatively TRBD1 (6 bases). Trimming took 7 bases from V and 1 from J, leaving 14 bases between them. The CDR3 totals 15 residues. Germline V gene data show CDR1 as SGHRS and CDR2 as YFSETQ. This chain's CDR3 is CASLSGQMNTGELFF. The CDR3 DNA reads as TGCGCCAGCCTATCCGGACAGATGAACACCGGGGAGCTGTTTTTT.

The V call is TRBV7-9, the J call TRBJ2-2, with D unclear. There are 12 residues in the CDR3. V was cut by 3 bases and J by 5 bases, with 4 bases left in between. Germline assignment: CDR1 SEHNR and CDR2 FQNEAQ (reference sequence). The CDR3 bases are TGTGCCAGCAGCTTCGAAACCGGGGAGCTGTTTTTT. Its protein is CASSFETGELFF.

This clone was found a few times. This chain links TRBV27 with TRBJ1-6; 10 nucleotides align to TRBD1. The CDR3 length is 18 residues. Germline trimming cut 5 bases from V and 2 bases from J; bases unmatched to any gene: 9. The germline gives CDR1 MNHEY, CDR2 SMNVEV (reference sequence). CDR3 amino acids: CASSAGQGVRTYNSPLHF. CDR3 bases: TGTGCCAGCAGTGCCGGACAGGGGGTAAGGACCTATAATTCACCCCTCCACTTT.

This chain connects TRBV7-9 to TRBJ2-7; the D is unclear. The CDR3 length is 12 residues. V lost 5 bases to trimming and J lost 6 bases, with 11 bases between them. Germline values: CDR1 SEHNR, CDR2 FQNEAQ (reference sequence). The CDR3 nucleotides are TGTGCCAGCAGCCAGAGTTGCGGCGAGCAGTACTTC. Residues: CASSQSCGEQYF. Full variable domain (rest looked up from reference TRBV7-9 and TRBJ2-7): DTGVSQNPRHKITKRGQNVTFRCDPISEHNRLYWYRQTLGQGPEFLTYFQNEAQLEKSRLLSDRFSAERPKGSFSTLEIQRTEQGDSAMYLCASSQSCGEQYFGPGTRLTVT.

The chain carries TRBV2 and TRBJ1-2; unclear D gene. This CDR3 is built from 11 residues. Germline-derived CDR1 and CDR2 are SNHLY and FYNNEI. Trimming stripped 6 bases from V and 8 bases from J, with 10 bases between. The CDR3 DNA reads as TGTGCCAGCAGGGCCCCTTCAGGCTACACCTTC. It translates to CASRAPSGYTF.

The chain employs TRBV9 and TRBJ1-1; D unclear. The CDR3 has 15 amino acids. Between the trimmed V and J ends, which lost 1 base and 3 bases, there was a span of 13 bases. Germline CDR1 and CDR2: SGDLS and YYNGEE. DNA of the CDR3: TGTGCCAGCAGCGTATCTCAAACTGGCTACACTGAAGCTTTCTTT. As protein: CASSVSQTGYTEAFF.

The CDR3 sequence: CASSPGYSTDTQYF. Here the CDR3 DNA reads TGTGCCAGCAGCCCCGGATATAGCACAGATACGCAGTATTTT. The rearrangement joins TRBV7-2 to TRBJ2-3; D not resolved. CDR1 SGHTA and CDR2 FQGNSA come from the germline V gene. Trimming stripped 5 bases from V and 0 bases from J, with 9 bases between. The CDR3 loop spans 14 amino acids.

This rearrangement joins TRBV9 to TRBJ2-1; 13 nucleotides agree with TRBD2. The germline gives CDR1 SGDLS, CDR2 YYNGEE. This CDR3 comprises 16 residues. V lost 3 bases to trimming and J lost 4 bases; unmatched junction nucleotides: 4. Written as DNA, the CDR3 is TGTGCCAGCAGCGCAGGGACTAGCGGGGTATACAATGAGCAGTTCTTC. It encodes CASSAGTSGVYNEQFF.

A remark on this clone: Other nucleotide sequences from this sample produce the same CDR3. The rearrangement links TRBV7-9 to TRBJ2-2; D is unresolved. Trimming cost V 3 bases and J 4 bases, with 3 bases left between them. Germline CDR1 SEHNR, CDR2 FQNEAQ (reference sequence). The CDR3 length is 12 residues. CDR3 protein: CASSLGTGELFF. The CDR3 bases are TGTGCCAGCAGCTTGGGCACCGGGGAGCTGTTTTTT.

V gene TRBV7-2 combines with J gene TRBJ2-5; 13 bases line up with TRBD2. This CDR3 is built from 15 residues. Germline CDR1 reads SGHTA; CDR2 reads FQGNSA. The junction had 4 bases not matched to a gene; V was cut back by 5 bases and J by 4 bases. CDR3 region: CASSTRTSGGETQYF. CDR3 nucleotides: TGTGCCAGCAGCACCAGGACTAGCGGGGGAGAGACCCAGTACTTC.

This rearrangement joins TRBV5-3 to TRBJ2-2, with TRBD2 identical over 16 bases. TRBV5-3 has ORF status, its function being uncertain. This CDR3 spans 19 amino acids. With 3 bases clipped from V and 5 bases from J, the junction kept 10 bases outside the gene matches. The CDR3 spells CARSSLAGTSGGGTGELFF. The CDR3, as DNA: TGTGCCAGAAGCTCCCTCGCCGGGACTAGCGGGGGGGGGACCGGGGAGCTGTTTTTT.

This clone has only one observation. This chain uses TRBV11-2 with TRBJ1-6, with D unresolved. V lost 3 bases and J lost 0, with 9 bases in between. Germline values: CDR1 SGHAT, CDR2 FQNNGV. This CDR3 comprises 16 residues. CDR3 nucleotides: TGTGCCAGCAGCTTCCTATGGAGCTCCTATAATTCACCCCTCCACTTT. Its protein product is CASSFLWSSYNSPLHF.

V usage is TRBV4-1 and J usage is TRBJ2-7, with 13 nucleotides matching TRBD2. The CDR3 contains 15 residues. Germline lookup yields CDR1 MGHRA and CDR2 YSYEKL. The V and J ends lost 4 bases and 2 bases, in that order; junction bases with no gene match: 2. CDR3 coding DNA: TGCGCCAGCAGCCCACTAGCGGGGGGGGCCTACGAGCAGTACTTC. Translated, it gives CASSPLAGGAYEQYF.

The CDR3 loop is CASSMHGQGAAGANVLTF. In nucleotides, the CDR3 is TGCGCCAGCAGCATGCACGGACAGGGGGCAGCTGGGGCCAACGTCCTGACTTTC. The chain recombines TRBV5-1 with TRBJ2-6; TRBD1 matches 11 bases. CDR3 size: 18 residues. V shed 4 bases and J 2 bases; nucleotides not matched to a gene: 8. CDR1 is SGHRS, CDR2 YFSETQ, per germline.

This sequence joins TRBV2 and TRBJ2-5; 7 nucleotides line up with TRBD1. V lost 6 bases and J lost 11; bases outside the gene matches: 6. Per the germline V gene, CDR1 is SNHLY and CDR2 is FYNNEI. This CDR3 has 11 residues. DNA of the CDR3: TGTGCCAGCAGGAAGGACAGGCCGCAGTACTTC. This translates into CASRKDRPQYF.

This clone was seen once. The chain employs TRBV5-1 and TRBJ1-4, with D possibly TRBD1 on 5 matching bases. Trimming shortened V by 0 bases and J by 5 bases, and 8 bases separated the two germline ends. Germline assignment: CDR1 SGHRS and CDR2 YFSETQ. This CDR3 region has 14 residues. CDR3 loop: CASSLGDGNEKLFF. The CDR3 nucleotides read TGCGCCAGCAGCTTGGGGGACGGAAATGAAAAACTGTTTTTT.

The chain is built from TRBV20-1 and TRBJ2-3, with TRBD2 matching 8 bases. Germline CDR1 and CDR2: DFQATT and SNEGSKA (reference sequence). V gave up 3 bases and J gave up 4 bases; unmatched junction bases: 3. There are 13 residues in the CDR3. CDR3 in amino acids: CSASSGVADTQYF. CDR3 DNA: TGCAGTGCTAGTAGCGGGGTCGCAGATACGCAGTATTTT.

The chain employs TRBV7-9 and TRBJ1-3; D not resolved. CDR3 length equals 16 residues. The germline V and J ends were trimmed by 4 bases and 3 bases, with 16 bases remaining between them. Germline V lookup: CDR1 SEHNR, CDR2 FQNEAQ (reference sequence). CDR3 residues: CASSSPRRLGGNTIYF. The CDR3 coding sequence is TGTGCCAGCAGCTCCCCCCGCCGGTTGGGTGGAAACACCATATATTTT.

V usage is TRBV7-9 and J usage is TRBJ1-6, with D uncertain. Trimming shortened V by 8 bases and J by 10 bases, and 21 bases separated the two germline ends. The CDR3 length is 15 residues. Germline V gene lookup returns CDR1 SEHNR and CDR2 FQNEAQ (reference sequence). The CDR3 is CASRRAETEGSPLHF. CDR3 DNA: TGTGCCAGCCGGAGGGCGGAAACGGAAGGATCACCCCTCCACTTT.

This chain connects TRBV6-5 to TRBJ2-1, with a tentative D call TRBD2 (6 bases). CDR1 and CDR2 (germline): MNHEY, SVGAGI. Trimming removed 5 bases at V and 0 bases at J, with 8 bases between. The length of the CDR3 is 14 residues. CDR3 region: CASSRGSSYNEQFF. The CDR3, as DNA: TGTGCCAGCAGTCGGGGGAGCTCCTACAATGAGCAGTTCTTC.

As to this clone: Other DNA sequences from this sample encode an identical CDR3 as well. As DNA, the CDR3 is TGTGCCAGCAGTGTGGGGGCAGGGACTGAAGCTTTCTTT. Translated: CASSVGAGTEAFF. The chain combines TRBV2 with TRBJ1-1; maybe TRBD1 (6 bases). V was pared by 4 bases and J by 5 bases, with 11 bases between. Germline lookup yields CDR1 SNHLY and CDR2 FYNNEI. This CDR3 has 13 amino acids.

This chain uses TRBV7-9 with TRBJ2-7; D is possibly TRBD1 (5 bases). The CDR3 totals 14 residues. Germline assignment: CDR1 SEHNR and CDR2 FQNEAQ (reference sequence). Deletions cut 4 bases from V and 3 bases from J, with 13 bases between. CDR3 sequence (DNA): TGTGCCAGCAGCTCCGGATACAGGCTCTACGAGCAGTACTTC. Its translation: CASSSGYRLYEQYF.

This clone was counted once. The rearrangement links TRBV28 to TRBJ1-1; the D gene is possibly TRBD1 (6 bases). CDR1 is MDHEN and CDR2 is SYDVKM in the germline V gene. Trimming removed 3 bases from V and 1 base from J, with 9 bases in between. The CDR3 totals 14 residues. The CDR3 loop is CASSFGGPNTEAFF. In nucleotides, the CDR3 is TGTGCCAGCAGTTTCGGGGGCCCGAACACTGAAGCTTTCTTT.

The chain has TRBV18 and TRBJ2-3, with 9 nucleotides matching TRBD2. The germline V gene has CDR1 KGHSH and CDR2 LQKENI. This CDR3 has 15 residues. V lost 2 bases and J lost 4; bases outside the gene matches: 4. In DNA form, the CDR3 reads TGTGCCAGCTCACCAAGGACTAGCGTCCCAGATACGCAGTATTTT. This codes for CASSPRTSVPDTQYF.

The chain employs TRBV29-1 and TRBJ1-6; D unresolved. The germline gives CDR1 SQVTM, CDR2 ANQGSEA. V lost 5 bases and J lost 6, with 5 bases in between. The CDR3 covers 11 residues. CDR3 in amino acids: CSVRPNSPLHF. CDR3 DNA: TGCAGCGTTCGACCTAATTCACCCCTCCACTTT.

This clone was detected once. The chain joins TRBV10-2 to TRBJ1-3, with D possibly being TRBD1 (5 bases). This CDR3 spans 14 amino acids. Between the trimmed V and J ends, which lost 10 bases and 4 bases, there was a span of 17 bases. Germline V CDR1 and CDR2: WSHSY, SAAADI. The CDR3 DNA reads TGCGCCACTAGTCCTCAGGGAGGCGGAAACACCATATATTTT. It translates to CATSPQGGGNTIYF.

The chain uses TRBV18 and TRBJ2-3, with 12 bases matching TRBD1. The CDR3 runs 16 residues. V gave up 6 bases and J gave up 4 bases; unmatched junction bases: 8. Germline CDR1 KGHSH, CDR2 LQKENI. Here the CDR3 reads CASSAGGQGAADTQYF. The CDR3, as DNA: TGTGCCAGCTCCGCAGGGGGACAGGGGGCCGCAGATACGCAGTATTTT.

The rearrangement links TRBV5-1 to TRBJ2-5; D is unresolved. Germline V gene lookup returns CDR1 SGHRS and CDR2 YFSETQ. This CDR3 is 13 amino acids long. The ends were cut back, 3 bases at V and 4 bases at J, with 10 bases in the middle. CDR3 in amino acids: CASSWAGRETQYF. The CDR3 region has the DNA TGCGCCAGCAGCTGGGCAGGAAGAGAGACCCAGTACTTC.

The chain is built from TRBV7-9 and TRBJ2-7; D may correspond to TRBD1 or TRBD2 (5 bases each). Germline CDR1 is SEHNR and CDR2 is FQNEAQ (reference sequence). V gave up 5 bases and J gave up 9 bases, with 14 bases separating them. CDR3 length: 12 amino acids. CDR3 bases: TGTGCCAGCAGCCGGGACCTCCTGGGGCAGTACTTC. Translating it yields CASSRDLLGQYF.